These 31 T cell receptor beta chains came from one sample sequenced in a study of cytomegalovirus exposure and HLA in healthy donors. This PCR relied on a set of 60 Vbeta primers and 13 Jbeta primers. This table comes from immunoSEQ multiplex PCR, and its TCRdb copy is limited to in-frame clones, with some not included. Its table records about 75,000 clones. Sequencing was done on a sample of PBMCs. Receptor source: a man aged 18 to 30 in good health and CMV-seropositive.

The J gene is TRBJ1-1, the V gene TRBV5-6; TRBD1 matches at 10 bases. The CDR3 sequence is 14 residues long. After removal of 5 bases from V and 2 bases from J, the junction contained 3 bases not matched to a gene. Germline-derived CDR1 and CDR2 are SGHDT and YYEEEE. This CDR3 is CASRPTGGNTEAFF. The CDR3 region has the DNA TGTGCCAGCAGACCGACAGGGGGCAACACTGAAGCTTTCTTT. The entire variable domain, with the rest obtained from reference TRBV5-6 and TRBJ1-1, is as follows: DAGVTQSPTHLIKTRGQQVTLRCSPKSGHDTVSWYQQALGQGPQFIFQYYEEEERQRGNFPDRFSGHQFPNYSSELNVNALLLGDSALYLCASRPTGGNTEAFFGQGTRLTVV.

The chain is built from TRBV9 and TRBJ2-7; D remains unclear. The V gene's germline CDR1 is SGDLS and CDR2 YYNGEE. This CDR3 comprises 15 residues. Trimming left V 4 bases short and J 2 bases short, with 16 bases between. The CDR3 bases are TGTGCCAGCAGCCCAAATTGGGCTTCGACCTACGAGCAGTACTTC. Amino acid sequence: CASSPNWASTYEQYF.

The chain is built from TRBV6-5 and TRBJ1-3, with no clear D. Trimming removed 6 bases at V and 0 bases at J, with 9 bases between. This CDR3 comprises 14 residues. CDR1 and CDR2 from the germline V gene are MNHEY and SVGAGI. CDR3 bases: TGTGCCAGCAGACGGGATACCTCTGGAAACACCATATATTTT. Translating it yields CASRRDTSGNTIYF.

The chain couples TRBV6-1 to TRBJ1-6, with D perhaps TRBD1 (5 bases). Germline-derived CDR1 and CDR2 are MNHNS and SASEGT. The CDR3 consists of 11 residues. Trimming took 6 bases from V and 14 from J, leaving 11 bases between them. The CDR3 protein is CASRLRDSLHF. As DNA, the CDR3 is TGTGCCAGCAGACTACGGGACTCCCTCCACTTT.

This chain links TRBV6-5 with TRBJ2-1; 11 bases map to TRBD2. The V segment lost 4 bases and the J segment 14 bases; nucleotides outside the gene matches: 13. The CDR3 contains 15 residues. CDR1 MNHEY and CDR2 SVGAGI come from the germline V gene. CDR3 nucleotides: TGTGCCAGCAGTTCATACAAACTAGCGGGAGAGAGGGAGTTCTTC. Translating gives CASSSYKLAGEREFF.

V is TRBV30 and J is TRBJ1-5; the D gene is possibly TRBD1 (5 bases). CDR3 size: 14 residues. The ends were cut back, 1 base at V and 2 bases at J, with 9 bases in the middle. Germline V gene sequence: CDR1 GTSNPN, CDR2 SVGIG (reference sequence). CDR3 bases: TGTGCCTGGAGTGGAGGGGAGGGCAATCAGCCCCAGCATTTT. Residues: CAWSGGEGNQPQHF.

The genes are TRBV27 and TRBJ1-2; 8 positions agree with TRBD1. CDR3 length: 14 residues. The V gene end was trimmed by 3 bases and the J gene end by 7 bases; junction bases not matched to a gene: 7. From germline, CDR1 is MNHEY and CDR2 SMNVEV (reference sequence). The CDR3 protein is CASSFSDRVSGYTF. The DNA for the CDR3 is TGTGCCAGCAGTTTTTCGGACAGGGTGTCTGGCTACACCTTC.

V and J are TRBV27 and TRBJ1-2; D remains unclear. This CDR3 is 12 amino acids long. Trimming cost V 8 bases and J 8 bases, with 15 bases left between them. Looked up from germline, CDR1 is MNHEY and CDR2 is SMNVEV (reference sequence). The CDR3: CASREAPGGYTF. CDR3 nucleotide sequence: TGTGCCAGCCGTGAGGCGCCGGGAGGCTACACCTTC.

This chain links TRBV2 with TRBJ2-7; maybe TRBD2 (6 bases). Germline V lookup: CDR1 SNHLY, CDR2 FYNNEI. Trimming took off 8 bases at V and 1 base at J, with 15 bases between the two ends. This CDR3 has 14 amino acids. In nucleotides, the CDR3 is TGTGCCAGCTGCCGGGGTAGCGGTTCCTACGAGCAGTACTTC. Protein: CASCRGSGSYEQYF.

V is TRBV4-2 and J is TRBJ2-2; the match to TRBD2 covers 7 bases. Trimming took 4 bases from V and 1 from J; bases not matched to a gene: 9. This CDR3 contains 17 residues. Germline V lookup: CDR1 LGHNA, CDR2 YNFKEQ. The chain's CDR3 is CASSPRSTGGNTGELFF. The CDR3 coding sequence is TGTGCCAGCAGCCCCAGATCGACGGGGGGGAACACCGGGGAGCTGTTTTTT.

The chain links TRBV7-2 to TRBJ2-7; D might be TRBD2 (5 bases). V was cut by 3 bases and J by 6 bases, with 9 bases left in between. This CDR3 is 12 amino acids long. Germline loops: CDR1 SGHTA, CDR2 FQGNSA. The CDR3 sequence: CASSFGRGEQYF. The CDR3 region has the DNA TGTGCCAGCAGCTTCGGTCGGGGCGAGCAGTACTTC.

CDR3 in amino acids: CASSPSRLANYGYTF. CDR3 coding DNA: TGTGCCAGCAGTCCCAGCCGACTAGCTAACTATGGCTACACCTTC. The chain uses TRBV27 and TRBJ1-2; no firm D call. The CDR3 totals 15 residues. The V gene's germline CDR1 is MNHEY and CDR2 SMNVEV (reference sequence). Trimming shortened V by 5 bases and J by 0 bases, and 13 bases separated the two germline ends.

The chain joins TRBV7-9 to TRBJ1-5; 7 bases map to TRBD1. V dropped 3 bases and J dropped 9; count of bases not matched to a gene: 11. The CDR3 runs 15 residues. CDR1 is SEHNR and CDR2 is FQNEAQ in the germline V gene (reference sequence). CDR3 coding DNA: TGTGCCAGCAGCTTGGGACAGCCGCCGGGGCGGCCCCAGCATTTT. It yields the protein CASSLGQPPGRPQHF.

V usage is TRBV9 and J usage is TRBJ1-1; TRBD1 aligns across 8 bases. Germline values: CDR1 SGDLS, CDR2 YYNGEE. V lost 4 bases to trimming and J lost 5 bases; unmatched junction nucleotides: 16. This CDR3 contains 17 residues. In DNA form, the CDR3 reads TGTGCCAGCAGCCCCTCAATATTCGACAGGGGAGAGACTGAAGCTTTCTTT. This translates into CASSPSIFDRGETEAFF.

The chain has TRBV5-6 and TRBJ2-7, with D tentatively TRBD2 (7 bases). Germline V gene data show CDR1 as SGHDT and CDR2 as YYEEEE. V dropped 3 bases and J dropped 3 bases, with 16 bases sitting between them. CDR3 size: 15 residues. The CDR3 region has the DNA TGTGCCAGCAGCTGGGGGGGGCAGGGCAGCTACGAGCAGTACTTC. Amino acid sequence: CASSWGGQGSYEQYF.

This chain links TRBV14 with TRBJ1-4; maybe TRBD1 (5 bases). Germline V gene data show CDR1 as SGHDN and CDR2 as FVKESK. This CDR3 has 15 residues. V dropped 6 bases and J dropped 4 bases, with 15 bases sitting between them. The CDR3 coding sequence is TGTGCCAGCAGTCAACTTGACAGCCATAATGAAAAACTGTTTTTT. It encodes CASSQLDSHNEKLFF. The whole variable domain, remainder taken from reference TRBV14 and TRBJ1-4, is EAGVTQFPSHSVIEKGQTVTLRCDPISGHDNLYWYRRVMGKEIKFLLHFVKESKQDESGMPNNRFLAERTGGTYSTLKVQPAELEDSGVYFCASSQLDSHNEKLFFGSGTQLSVL.

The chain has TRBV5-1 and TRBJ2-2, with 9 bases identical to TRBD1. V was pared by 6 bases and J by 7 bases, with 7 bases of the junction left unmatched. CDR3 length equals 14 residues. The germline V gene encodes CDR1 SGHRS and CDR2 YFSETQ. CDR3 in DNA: TGCGCCAGCACCCGGGACAGGGCAGACGGGGAGCTGTTTTTT. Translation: CASTRDRADGELFF. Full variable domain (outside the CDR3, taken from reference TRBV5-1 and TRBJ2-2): KAGVTQTPRYLIKTRGQQVTLSCSPISGHRSVSWYQQTPGQGLQFLFEYFSETQRNKGNFPGRFSGRQFSNSRSEMNVSTLELGDSALYLCASTRDRADGELFFGEGSRLTVL.

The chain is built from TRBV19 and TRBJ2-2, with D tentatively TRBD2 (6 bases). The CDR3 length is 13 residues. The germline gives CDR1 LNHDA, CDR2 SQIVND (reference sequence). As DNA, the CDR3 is TGTGTATGTAGCGGATCGAACACCGGGGAGCTGTTTTTT. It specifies CVCSGSNTGELFF.

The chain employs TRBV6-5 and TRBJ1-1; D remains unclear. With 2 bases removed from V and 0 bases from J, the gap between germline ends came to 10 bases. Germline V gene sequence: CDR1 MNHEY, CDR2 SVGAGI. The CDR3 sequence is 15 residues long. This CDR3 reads CASSYSVLMNTEAFF. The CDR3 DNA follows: TGTGCCAGCAGTTACAGTGTACTTATGAACACTGAAGCTTTCTTT.

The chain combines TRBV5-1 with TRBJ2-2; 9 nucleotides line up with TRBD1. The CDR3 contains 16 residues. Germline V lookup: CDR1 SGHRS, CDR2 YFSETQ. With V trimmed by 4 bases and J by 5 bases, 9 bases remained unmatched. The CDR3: CASSPTGGDRTGELFF. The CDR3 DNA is TGCGCCAGCAGCCCTACAGGGGGCGATCGTACCGGGGAGCTGTTTTTT. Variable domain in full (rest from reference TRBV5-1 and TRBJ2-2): KAGVTQTPRYLIKTRGQQVTLSCSPISGHRSVSWYQQTPGQGLQFLFEYFSETQRNKGNFPGRFSGRQFSNSRSEMNVSTLELGDSALYLCASSPTGGDRTGELFFGEGSRLTVL.

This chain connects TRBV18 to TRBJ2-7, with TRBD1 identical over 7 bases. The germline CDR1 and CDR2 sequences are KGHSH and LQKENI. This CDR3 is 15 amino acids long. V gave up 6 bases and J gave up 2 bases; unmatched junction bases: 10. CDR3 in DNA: TGTGCCAGCTCCGAAGCCAGGGGGAAGGCCTACGAGCAGTACTTC. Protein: CASSEARGKAYEQYF. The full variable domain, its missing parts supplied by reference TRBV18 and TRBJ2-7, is NAGVMQNPRHLVRRRGQEARLRCSPMKGHSHVYWYRQLPEEGLKFMVYLQKENIIDESGMPKERFSAEFPKEGPSILRIQQVVRGDSAAYFCASSEARGKAYEQYFGPGTRLTVT.

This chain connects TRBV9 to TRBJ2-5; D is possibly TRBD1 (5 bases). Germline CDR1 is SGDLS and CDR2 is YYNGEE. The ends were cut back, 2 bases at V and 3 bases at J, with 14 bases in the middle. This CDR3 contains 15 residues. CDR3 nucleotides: TGTGCCAGCAGCGTCGGACACACCTGGGAAGAGACCCAGTACTTC. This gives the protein CASSVGHTWEETQYF. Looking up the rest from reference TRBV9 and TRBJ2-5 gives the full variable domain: DSGVTQTPKHLITATGQRVTLRCSPRSGDLSVYWYQQSLDQGLQFLIQYYNGEERAKGNILERFSAQQFPDLHSELNLSSLELGDSALYFCASSVGHTWEETQYFGPGTRLLVL.

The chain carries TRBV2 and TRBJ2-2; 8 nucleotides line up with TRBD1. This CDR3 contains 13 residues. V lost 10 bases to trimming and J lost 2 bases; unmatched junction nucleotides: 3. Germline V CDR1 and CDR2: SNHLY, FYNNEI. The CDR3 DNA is TGTGCCAAGGGACAGGCAAACACCGGGGAGCTGTTTTTT. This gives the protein CAKGQANTGELFF.

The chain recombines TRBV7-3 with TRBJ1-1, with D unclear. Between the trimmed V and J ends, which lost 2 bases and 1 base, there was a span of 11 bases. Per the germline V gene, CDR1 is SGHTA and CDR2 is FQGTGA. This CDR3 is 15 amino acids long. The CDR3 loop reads CASSLSLGENTEAFF. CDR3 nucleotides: TGTGCCAGCAGCTTATCCCTAGGAGAGAACACTGAAGCTTTCTTT.

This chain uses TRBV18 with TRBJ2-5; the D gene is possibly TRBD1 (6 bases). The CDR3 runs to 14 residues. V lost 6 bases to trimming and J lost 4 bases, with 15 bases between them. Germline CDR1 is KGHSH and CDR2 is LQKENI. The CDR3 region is CASSLVTGGETQYF. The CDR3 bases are TGTGCCAGCTCCTTGGTGACAGGAGGAGAGACCCAGTACTTC.

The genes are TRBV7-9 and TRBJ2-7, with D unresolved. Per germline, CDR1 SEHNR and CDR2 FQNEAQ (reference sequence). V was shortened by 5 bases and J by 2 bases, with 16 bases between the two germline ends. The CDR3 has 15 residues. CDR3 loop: CASSPQATWPYEQYF. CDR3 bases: TGTGCCAGCAGCCCCCAGGCTACCTGGCCCTACGAGCAGTACTTC.

CDR3 nucleotides: TGTGCCAGCAGTTTGCGGACCGGGGTCAGAGATTCACCCCTCCACTTT. It is translated as CASSLRTGVRDSPLHF. This chain joins TRBV6-5 and TRBJ1-6; no definite D call. Germline CDR1 and CDR2: MNHEY and SVGAGI. Between the trimmed V and J ends, which lost 4 bases and 8 bases, there was a span of 18 bases. The CDR3 sequence is 16 residues long.

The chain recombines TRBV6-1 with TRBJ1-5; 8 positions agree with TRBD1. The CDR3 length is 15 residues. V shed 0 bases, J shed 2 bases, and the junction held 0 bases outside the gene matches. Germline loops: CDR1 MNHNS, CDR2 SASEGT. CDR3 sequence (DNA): TGTGCCAGCAGTGAAGCGACAGGGGGCAATCAGCCCCAGCATTTT. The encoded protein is CASSEATGGNQPQHF.

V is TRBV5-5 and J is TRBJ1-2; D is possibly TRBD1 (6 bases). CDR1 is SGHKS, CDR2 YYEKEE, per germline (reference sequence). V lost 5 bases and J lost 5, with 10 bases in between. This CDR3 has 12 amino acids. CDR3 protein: CASRQGSYGYTF. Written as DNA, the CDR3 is TGTGCCAGCAGGCAGGGGAGTTATGGCTACACCTTC.

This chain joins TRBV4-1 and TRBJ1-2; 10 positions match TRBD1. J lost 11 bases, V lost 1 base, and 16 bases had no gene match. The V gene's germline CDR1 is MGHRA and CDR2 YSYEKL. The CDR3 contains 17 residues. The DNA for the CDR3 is TGCGCCAGCAGCCAAGTTCCCACCCCGGGACAGGGGTTGCGGTACACCTTC. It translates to CASSQVPTPGQGLRYTF.

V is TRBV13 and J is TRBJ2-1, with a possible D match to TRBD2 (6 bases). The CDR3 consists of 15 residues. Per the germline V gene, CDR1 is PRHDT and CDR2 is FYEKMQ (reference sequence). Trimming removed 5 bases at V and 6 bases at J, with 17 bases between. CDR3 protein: CASSAITGVGNEQFF. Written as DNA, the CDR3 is TGTGCCAGCAGCGCCATCACGGGAGTAGGCAATGAGCAGTTCTTC.